Listed below are T cell receptor beta chains from one sample, sequenced in a study of T-cell reconstitution after alpha-beta-depleted transplantation in children. TCRdb ran MiXCR on the PCR reads and lists one entry per CDR3 protein. This sample carries about 230,000 distinct CDR3 sequences, approximately 11% of them seen once, and the ten largest clones take 28%. The specimen comprised PBMCs, sampled before TCRalphabeta/CD19-depleted stem cell transplant. All receptors come from a child under two years old with acute myeloid leukemia, due to receive a stem cell transplant. CDR3s include the opening cysteine and the closing phenylalanine or tryptophan. A D gene is named only where the DNA matches it firmly. Clone size is stated in some rows and not others, as once, few, many or a class when expanded.

j_gene: TRBJ1-2
d_gene: -
abundance: many
v_gene: TRBV5-5
CDR3nt: TGTGCCAGCAGCCAAGGGGGGGCTGAGTATGGCTACACCTTC
CDR3aa: CASSQGGAEYGYTF

j_gene: TRBJ1-3
d_gene: -
abundance: many
v_gene: TRBV5-4
CDR3nt: TGTGCCAGCAGCTTGAGTCCAGGGCCTGGAAACACCATATATTTT
CDR3aa: CASSLSPGPGNTIYF

j_gene: TRBJ1-6
d_gene: TRBD1
abundance: many
v_gene: TRBV7-8
CDR3nt: TGTGCCAGCAGCTGGGGACAGAATAATTCACCCCTCCACTTT
CDR3aa: CASSWGQNNSPLHF

j_gene: TRBJ1-1
d_gene: -
abundance: -
v_gene: TRBV7-9
CDR3nt: TGTGTCAGCACCTTCCTCCCGACAGGCTTGAACACTGAAGCTTTCTTT
CDR3aa: CVSTFLPTGLNTEAFF

j_gene: TRBJ2-3
d_gene: -
abundance: many
v_gene: TRBV20-1
CDR3nt: TGCAGTGCTGGGGGGCGGAGCACAGATACGCAGTATTTT
CDR3aa: CSAGGRSTDTQYF

j_gene: TRBJ2-3
d_gene: TRBD2
abundance: few
v_gene: TRBV19
CDR3nt: TGTGCCAGTAGGCGTCTAGCGGGAGGTCCAGATACGCAGTATTTT
CDR3aa: CASRRLAGGPDTQYF

j_gene: TRBJ1-3
d_gene: -
abundance: many
v_gene: TRBV2
CDR3nt: TGTGCCAGCATATTGAACGGAAACACCATATATTTT
CDR3aa: CASILNGNTIYF

j_gene: TRBJ2-7
d_gene: TRBD1
abundance: many
v_gene: TRBV28
CDR3nt: TGTGCCAGCAGTCCCGGGACAGAGAACTCCTACGAGCAGTACTTC
CDR3aa: CASSPGTENSYEQYF

j_gene: TRBJ2-4
d_gene: -
abundance: few
v_gene: TRBV11-3
CDR3nt: TGTGCCAGCAGCCCTCAATGGGGGGCGGAAAACATTCAGTACTTC
CDR3aa: CASSPQWGAENIQYF

j_gene: TRBJ1-1
d_gene: TRBD1
abundance: -
v_gene: TRBV3-1
CDR3nt: TGTGCCAGCAGCCAGCAGGGGGCCACTGAAGCTTTCTTT
CDR3aa: CASSQQGATEAFF

j_gene: TRBJ1-2
d_gene: -
abundance: many
v_gene: TRBV7-2
CDR3nt: TGTGCCAGCAGCCTGACAGTTGACTATGGCTACACCTTC
CDR3aa: CASSLTVDYGYTF

j_gene: TRBJ2-7
d_gene: -
abundance: many
v_gene: TRBV20-1
CDR3nt: TGCAGTGCTAGCGGGAGCCCGGGATCCCCCTACGAGCAGTACTTC
CDR3aa: CSASGSPGSPYEQYF

j_gene: TRBJ1-1
d_gene: -
abundance: many
v_gene: TRBV12-3/TRBV12-4
CDR3nt: TGTGCCAGCAGTTCGAGAAATGTGAACACTGAAGCTTTCTTT
CDR3aa: CASSSRNVNTEAFF

j_gene: TRBJ2-2
d_gene: -
abundance: many
v_gene: TRBV7-9
CDR3nt: TGTGCCAGCAGCTTTCCACCGGGAGCGAACACCGGGGAGCTGTTTTTT
CDR3aa: CASSFPPGANTGELFF

j_gene: TRBJ1-5
d_gene: TRBD1
abundance: many
v_gene: TRBV30
CDR3nt: TGTGCCTGGAGTGTGGACAGGAATCAGCCCCAGCATTTT
CDR3aa: CAWSVDRNQPQHF

j_gene: TRBJ2-7
d_gene: TRBD2
abundance: -
v_gene: TRBV7-2
CDR3nt: TGTGCCAGCAGCTTAGCGCGAGTAGCGGGAGCGGGGTTATACGAGCAGTACTTC
CDR3aa: CASSLARVAGAGLYEQYF

j_gene: TRBJ1-5
d_gene: TRBD1
abundance: many
v_gene: TRBV20-1
CDR3nt: TGCAGTGCTAATCGGCAGGGGGCCGACTTTCAGCCCCAGCATTTT
CDR3aa: CSANRQGADFQPQHF

j_gene: TRBJ2-1
d_gene: TRBD2
abundance: many
v_gene: TRBV15
CDR3nt: TGTGCCACCCGTGGCAATAGACTAGCGGCGTCCAATGAGCAGTTCTTC
CDR3aa: CATRGNRLAASNEQFF

j_gene: TRBJ2-3
d_gene: -
abundance: many
v_gene: TRBV2
CDR3nt: TGTGCCAGCAGTGCGGACGCGGATACGCAGTATTTT
CDR3aa: CASSADADTQYF

j_gene: TRBJ1-6
d_gene: -
abundance: many
v_gene: TRBV5-1
CDR3nt: TGCGCCAGCAGCCAACAAACTAAGGACGAGTATAATTCACCCCTCCACTTT
CDR3aa: CASSQQTKDEYNSPLHF

j_gene: TRBJ2-7
d_gene: -
abundance: -
v_gene: TRBV27
CDR3nt: TGTGCCAGCAGTTCGGGATGGTTGTACGAGCAGTACTTC
CDR3aa: CASSSGWLYEQYF

j_gene: TRBJ2-7
d_gene: -
abundance: many
v_gene: TRBV29-1
CDR3nt: TGCAGCGTTCAGGCTGACAGTACCTACGAGCAGTACTTC
CDR3aa: CSVQADSTYEQYF

j_gene: TRBJ1-1
d_gene: -
abundance: many
v_gene: TRBV5-1
CDR3nt: TGCGCCAGCAGCTTTGAGGGGGTGAACACTGAAGCTTTCTTT
CDR3aa: CASSFEGVNTEAFF

j_gene: TRBJ2-5
d_gene: TRBD2
abundance: many
v_gene: TRBV15
CDR3nt: TGTGCCACCAGCAGAGCTGAAAAGCGGGAGGCAGAGACCCAGTACTTC
CDR3aa: CATSRAEKREAETQYF

j_gene: TRBJ2-7
d_gene: TRBD2
abundance: many
v_gene: TRBV10-2
CDR3nt: TGCGCCAGCAGTGACGGGACTACCTACGAGCAGTACTTC
CDR3aa: CASSDGTTYEQYF

j_gene: TRBJ1-6
d_gene: -
abundance: many
v_gene: TRBV7-2
CDR3nt: TGTGCCAGCAGCTTTTTGGACTCACCCCTCCACTTT
CDR3aa: CASSFLDSPLHF

j_gene: TRBJ2-1
d_gene: TRBD1
abundance: many
v_gene: TRBV28
CDR3nt: TGTGCCAGCAGTTCGGAGGGGACAGGGGCCTACAATGAGCAGTTCTTC
CDR3aa: CASSSEGTGAYNEQFF

j_gene: TRBJ1-2
d_gene: -
abundance: many
v_gene: TRBV12-3/TRBV12-4
CDR3nt: TGTGCCAGCAGTTTATTATCGATACAAGGAGGGGGCTACACCTTC
CDR3aa: CASSLLSIQGGGYTF

j_gene: TRBJ2-4
d_gene: -
abundance: many
v_gene: TRBV5-1
CDR3nt: TGCGCCAGCAGCCGGGACACTACAGCCAAAAACATTCAGTACTTC
CDR3aa: CASSRDTTAKNIQYF

j_gene: TRBJ2-3
d_gene: -
abundance: many
v_gene: TRBV7-6
CDR3nt: TGTGCCAGCAGCCCCCGAGACAGGACAGATACGCAGTATTTT
CDR3aa: CASSPRDRTDTQYF

j_gene: TRBJ2-1
d_gene: TRBD2
abundance: few
v_gene: TRBV30
CDR3nt: TGTGCCTGGAGTCCGGGACTAGCGCAGGATGAGCAGTTCTTC
CDR3aa: CAWSPGLAQDEQFF

j_gene: TRBJ2-3
d_gene: -
abundance: -
v_gene: TRBV6-2/TRBV6-3
CDR3nt: TGTGCCAGCAGCTGGATGGGGACAGATACGCAGTATTTT
CDR3aa: CASSWMGTDTQYF

j_gene: TRBJ2-7
d_gene: TRBD1
abundance: many
v_gene: TRBV7-6
CDR3nt: TGTGCCAGCAGCCCGACAGGGACAAACGAGCAGTACTTC
CDR3aa: CASSPTGTNEQYF

j_gene: TRBJ2-2
d_gene: -
abundance: many
v_gene: TRBV5-1
CDR3nt: TGCGCCAGCAGCTTGGTTCCCTCAGGGGTAAACACCGGGGAGCTGTTTTTT
CDR3aa: CASSLVPSGVNTGELFF

j_gene: TRBJ2-1
d_gene: TRBD2
abundance: many
v_gene: TRBV5-6
CDR3nt: TGTGCCAGCAGCAGTAGCGGACTAGCGGCTAGATTGAATCGAGATGAGCAGTTCTTC
CDR3aa: CASSSSGLAARLNRDEQFF

j_gene: TRBJ2-5
d_gene: TRBD2
abundance: many
v_gene: TRBV12-3/TRBV12-4
CDR3nt: TGTGCCAGCACCCCGACTAGCGGGAGCACAGAGACCCAGTACTTC
CDR3aa: CASTPTSGSTETQYF

j_gene: TRBJ2-3
d_gene: -
abundance: many
v_gene: TRBV20-1
CDR3nt: TGCAGTGCTAGTTTCATGGCGGATACGCAGTATTTT
CDR3aa: CSASFMADTQYF

j_gene: TRBJ2-1
d_gene: -
abundance: many
v_gene: TRBV4-1
CDR3nt: TGCGCCACCTCGGACGTTACTAGGAGCTCCTACAATGAGCAGTTCTTC
CDR3aa: CATSDVTRSSYNEQFF

j_gene: TRBJ2-1
d_gene: -
abundance: many
v_gene: TRBV5-1
CDR3nt: TGCGCCAGCAGCTTGGAGGGACTCTACAATGAGCAGTTCTTC
CDR3aa: CASSLEGLYNEQFF

j_gene: TRBJ1-1
d_gene: TRBD1
abundance: many
v_gene: TRBV3-1
CDR3nt: TGTGCCAGCAGCCGGACAGGCACTGAAGCTTTCTTT
CDR3aa: CASSRTGTEAFF

j_gene: TRBJ1-1
d_gene: TRBD1
abundance: many
v_gene: TRBV5-1
CDR3nt: TGCGCCAGCAGCCGAACTACAGGGGACACTGAAGCTTTCTTT
CDR3aa: CASSRTTGDTEAFF

j_gene: TRBJ2-3
d_gene: -
abundance: many
v_gene: TRBV12-3/TRBV12-4
CDR3nt: TGTGCCAGCAGTTTAGAAGCCAGTACAGATACGCAGTATTTT
CDR3aa: CASSLEASTDTQYF

j_gene: TRBJ1-5
d_gene: -
abundance: -
v_gene: TRBV5-1
CDR3nt: TGCGCCAGCAGCGTCTCTACAGGAGAGGATCAGCCCCAGCATTTT
CDR3aa: CASSVSTGEDQPQHF

j_gene: TRBJ1-5
d_gene: -
abundance: -
v_gene: TRBV19
CDR3nt: TGTGCCAGTAGTAGCAATCAGCCCCAGCATTTT
CDR3aa: CASSSNQPQHF

j_gene: TRBJ2-1
d_gene: TRBD2
abundance: many
v_gene: TRBV20-1
CDR3nt: TGCAGTGCTGCCCTCTTCGCGGGAGTGGGTAATGAGCAGTTCTTC
CDR3aa: CSAALFAGVGNEQFF

j_gene: TRBJ1-2
d_gene: TRBD1
abundance: many
v_gene: TRBV28
CDR3nt: TGTGCCAGCAGTTCTTGGACAGGGGGCATGGGCTACACCTTC
CDR3aa: CASSSWTGGMGYTF

j_gene: TRBJ2-3
d_gene: -
abundance: many
v_gene: TRBV7-9
CDR3nt: TGTGCCAGCAGCTTAGGCTTAGTCGGAGCTTTT
CDR3aa: CASSLGLVGAF

j_gene: TRBJ2-5
d_gene: -
abundance: -
v_gene: TRBV12-3/TRBV12-4
CDR3nt: TGTGCCAGCAGTTTACTCGTGGGGGGAGAGACCCAGTACTTC
CDR3aa: CASSLLVGGETQYF

j_gene: TRBJ2-1
d_gene: -
abundance: many
v_gene: TRBV6-2/TRBV6-3
CDR3nt: TGTGCCAGCAAAAAAATTCGGGGCAGCGCCCTCTCCAGCTCCTACAATGAGCAGTTCTTC
CDR3aa: CASKKIRGSALSSSYNEQFF

j_gene: TRBJ2-6
d_gene: -
abundance: many
v_gene: TRBV29-1
CDR3nt: TGCAGCGTCAACCCGGACGGTGGGGCCAACGTCCTGACTTTC
CDR3aa: CSVNPDGGANVLTF

j_gene: TRBJ2-2
d_gene: -
abundance: many
v_gene: TRBV29-1
CDR3nt: TGCAGCGTTGAGGGGCCCCTGAACACCGGGGAGCTGTTTTTT
CDR3aa: CSVEGPLNTGELFF

j_gene: TRBJ2-2
d_gene: -
abundance: many
v_gene: TRBV5-1
CDR3nt: TGCGCCACCAGACCCGGAAGTGGGGGCACCGGGGAGCTGTTTTTT
CDR3aa: CATRPGSGGTGELFF

j_gene: TRBJ1-2
d_gene: TRBD1
abundance: few
v_gene: TRBV29-1
CDR3nt: TGCAGCGTTGGAGAGGACAGGCTAGGGTATGGCTACACCTTC
CDR3aa: CSVGEDRLGYGYTF

j_gene: TRBJ2-2
d_gene: -
abundance: many
v_gene: TRBV21-1
CDR3nt: TGTGCCAGCAGCCCCCAGATACCAGCGGACGCGGCGAACACCGGGGAGCTGTTTTTT
CDR3aa: CASSPQIPADAANTGELFF